A single sample gave rise to the 2 T cell receptor beta chains below, sequenced in a study of cytomegalovirus exposure and HLA in healthy donors. It was with 60 Vbeta and 13 Jbeta primers that the PCR ran. Libraries were prepared by immunoSEQ multiplex PCR; TCRdb keeps only in-frame clonotypes and omits some of them. The sample yields some 150,000 clones, about 65% seen once. Sequenced input: PBMCs. Receptors originate from a woman aged 25-40 years in good health and CMV-seronegative.

The chain couples TRBV30 to TRBJ1-5; D uncertain. Germline loops: CDR1 GTSNPN, CDR2 SVGIG (reference sequence). The V and J ends lost 6 bases and 5 bases respectively, with 11 bases between them. The CDR3 is 12 amino acids. CDR3 in amino acids: CACGGSHQPQHF. CDR3 nucleotide sequence: TGTGCCTGTGGAGGGAGTCATCAGCCCCAGCATTTT.

The chain links TRBV28 to TRBJ2-2; 10 nucleotides align to TRBD2. V trimming: 5 bases; J trimming: 4 bases; junction bases outside the gene matches: 7. Looked up from germline, CDR1 is MDHEN and CDR2 is SYDVKM. The CDR3 runs to 16 residues. CDR3 coding DNA: TGTGCCAGCAGTAACCGACTAGCGGGCTCCACCGGGGAGCTGTTTTTT. Translation: CASSNRLAGSTGELFF.